The 14 T cell receptor beta chains reported below all come from one sample, sequenced in a study of cytotoxic CD8 clonotypes in ibrutinib-treated CLL. Libraries were prepared by immunoSEQ multiplex PCR; TCRdb keeps only in-frame clonotypes and omits some of them. The sample has more than 300,000 clones, roughly 79% seen once. The specimen was PBMCs, collected before ibrutinib treatment. Receptors were obtained from a human donor with chronic lymphocytic leukemia.

The chain uses TRBV7-2 and TRBJ2-7, with D possibly being TRBD1 or TRBD2 (5 bases each). The CDR3 consists of 16 residues. Trimming removed 5 bases at V and 4 bases at J, with 21 bases between. Per germline, CDR1 SGHTA and CDR2 FQGNSA. The CDR3 loop is CASSEGPLGTSYEQYF. CDR3 sequence (DNA): TGTGCCAGCAGCGAGGGTCCTCTAGGGACCTCGTACGAGCAGTACTTC.

V is TRBV27 and J is TRBJ2-5; 8 bases are shared with TRBD2. CDR1 is MNHEY, CDR2 SMNVEV, per germline (reference sequence). The CDR3 is made up of 14 amino acids. After removal of 3 bases from V and 4 bases from J, the junction contained 4 bases not matched to a gene. DNA of the CDR3: TGTGCCAGCAGTTTCGCGGGAGGTAGAGAGACCCAGTACTTC. It codes for CASSFAGGRETQYF.

The rearrangement joins TRBV29-1 to TRBJ1-2; D is undetermined. Looked up from germline, CDR1 is SQVTM and CDR2 is ANQGSEA. CDR3 length: 15 amino acids. Trimming removed 0 bases at V and 7 bases at J, with 18 bases between. CDR3 region: CSVEDVARSYIGYTF. CDR3 bases: TGCAGCGTTGAAGATGTGGCGAGATCTTATATTGGCTACACCTTC. Using reference TRBV29-1 and TRBJ1-2 for the parts outside the CDR3, the full variable domain is SAVISQKPSRDICQRGTSLTIQCQVDSQVTMMFWYRQQPGQSLTLIATANQGSEATYESGFVIDKFPISRPNLTFSTLTVSNMSPEDSSIYLCSVEDVARSYIGYTFGSGTRLTVV.

In its sample, this clone was seen a few times. V is TRBV7-9 and J is TRBJ2-1; perhaps TRBD2 as D (6 bases). Deletions cut 10 bases from V and 0 bases from J, with 13 bases between. Germline assignment: CDR1 SEHNR and CDR2 FQNEAQ (reference sequence). CDR3 length: 14 amino acids. The CDR3 region is CATTVTSSYNEQFF. The DNA of the CDR3 is TGTGCCACCACCGTGACTAGCTCCTACAATGAGCAGTTCTTC.

V and J are TRBV4-3 and TRBJ2-7, with TRBD2 as a possible D gene (6 bases). CDR3 size: 17 residues. Germline loops: CDR1 LGHNA, CDR2 YSLEER. Trimming took off 0 bases at V and 3 bases at J, with 18 bases between the two ends. This CDR3 is CASSQDLLPSADYEQYF. CDR3 coding DNA: TGCGCCAGCAGCCAAGATCTGTTGCCTAGCGCGGACTACGAGCAGTACTTC.

The rearrangement joins TRBV5-1 to TRBJ2-3, with D unclear. Germline V lookup: CDR1 SGHRS, CDR2 YFSETQ. The V gene lost 0 bases and the J gene lost 5 bases, with 10 bases spanning the gap. CDR3 length equals 14 residues. CDR3 DNA sequence: TGCGCCAGCAGCTTGGCCACGGGCCAAGATACGCAGTATTTT. Amino acids: CASSLATGQDTQYF.

The chain combines TRBV14 with TRBJ2-3; 7 nucleotides line up with TRBD2. V shed 4 bases and J 6 bases; nucleotides not matched to a gene: 10. Per the germline V gene, CDR1 is SGHDN and CDR2 is FVKESK. The CDR3 runs 15 residues. CDR3 coding DNA: TGTGCCAGCAGCCCCCATGCGGGAGTAAGGGATACGCAGTATTTT. Translation: CASSPHAGVRDTQYF.

The rearrangement joins TRBV6-5 to TRBJ2-1; D gene unclear. The CDR3 contains 14 residues. The ends were cut back, 8 bases at V and 3 bases at J, with 14 bases in the middle. Per germline, CDR1 MNHEY and CDR2 SVGAGI. The CDR3 sequence is CASSLFRNYNEQFF. The DNA for the CDR3 is TGTGCCAGCTCCCTTTTCCGGAACTACAATGAGCAGTTCTTC.

The V and J genes are TRBV30 and TRBJ2-1; D gene unclear. V was clipped by 0 bases and J by 0 bases, with 6 bases between them. The germline V gene has CDR1 GTSNPN and CDR2 SVGIG (reference sequence). CDR3 size: 14 residues. The CDR3 nucleotides are TGTGCCTGGAGTGTCCACGGCTCCTACAATGAGCAGTTCTTC. The encoded protein is CAWSVHGSYNEQFF. Complete variable domain (other parts from reference TRBV30 and TRBJ2-1): SQTIHQWPATLVQPVGSPLSLECTVEGTSNPNLYWYRQAAGRGLQLLFYSVGIGQISSEVPQNLSASRPQDRQFILSSKKLLLSDSGFYLCAWSVHGSYNEQFFGPGTRLTVL.

This chain links TRBV25-1 with TRBJ2-7, with D possibly matching TRBD2 (6 bases). The V gene lost 3 bases and the J gene lost 4 bases, with 22 bases spanning the gap. The CDR3 is made up of 17 amino acids. CDR1 is MGHDK, CDR2 SYGVNS, per germline. The CDR3 DNA is TGTGCCAGCAGTGACCTAGTGGACGGAGGGGATGAGTACGAGCAGTACTTC. This gives the protein CASSDLVDGGDEYEQYF.

This CDR3 is CASSQIDRRAGKAEQYF. DNA of the CDR3: TGCGCCAGCAGCCAAATAGACCGGAGAGCGGGAAAAGCGGAGCAGTACTTC. The rearrangement joins TRBV4-1 to TRBJ2-5; 7 bases are shared with TRBD2. Trimming took 2 bases from V and 11 from J; bases not matched to a gene: 20. The germline gives CDR1 MGHRA, CDR2 YSYEKL. The length of the CDR3 is 17 residues.

V is TRBV10-3 and J is TRBJ2-1; TRBD2 matches 9 bases. V shed 11 bases, J shed 6 bases, and the junction held 17 bases outside the gene matches. The CDR3 extends over 16 amino acids. Germline V lookup: CDR1 ENHRY, CDR2 SYGVKD. CDR3 sequence (DNA): TGTGCCGCCAGGGGGATCCAAATAGCGGGAGTCAATGAGCAGTTCTTC. It yields the protein CAARGIQIAGVNEQFF.

V and J are TRBV5-1 and TRBJ2-3; D may match TRBD1 or TRBD2 (5 bases each). Trimming shortened V by 0 bases and J by 2 bases, and 25 bases separated the two germline ends. There are 20 residues in the CDR3. CDR1 SGHRS and CDR2 YFSETQ come from the germline V gene. The CDR3 sequence: CASSLEQASGWVGPTDTQYF. CDR3 DNA: TGCGCCAGCAGCTTGGAACAGGCATCCGGATGGGTGGGACCCACAGATACGCAGTATTTT.

The rearrangement links TRBV7-8 to TRBJ1-5; D is perhaps TRBD1 (6 bases). The CDR3 covers 16 residues. V lost 5 bases, J lost 0 bases, and 14 bases lay in between. Per germline, CDR1 SGHVS and CDR2 FQNEAQ. CDR3 region: CASSMDGTSSNQPQHF. The CDR3 DNA follows: TGTGCCAGCAGCATGGACGGGACATCTAGCAATCAGCCCCAGCATTTT.